This paragraph reports one T cell receptor (beta chain). What it binds is not known. The time point is: pretreatment peripheral blood. This sample was included in a study of PD-L1 blockade in urothelial cancer. Findings of the study overall: Greater 3-week expansion of tumor-associated blood clones was recorded for durable-benefit patients.

TCRdb's table, derived via immunoSEQ multiplex PCR, lists solely in-frame clones and lacks some. The sample includes some 16,000 clones, over 75% of them seen just once. The receptor was isolated from a man between 65 and 79 years old with urothelial cancer. Material: PBMCs, obtained around atezolizumab (anti-PD-L1) treatment.

CDR3 protein: CASSSLFGGSSYNSPLHF. In DNA form, the CDR3 reads TGTGCCAGCAGTTCTTTATTTGGAGGGAGCTCCTATAATTCACCCCTCCACTTT. This sequence joins TRBV27 and TRBJ1-6; D ambiguous. The CDR3 is 18 amino acids. Germline V gene data show CDR1 as MNHEY and CDR2 as SMNVEV (reference sequence). V lost 4 bases and J 0 bases, leaving 16 bases between the germline ends.